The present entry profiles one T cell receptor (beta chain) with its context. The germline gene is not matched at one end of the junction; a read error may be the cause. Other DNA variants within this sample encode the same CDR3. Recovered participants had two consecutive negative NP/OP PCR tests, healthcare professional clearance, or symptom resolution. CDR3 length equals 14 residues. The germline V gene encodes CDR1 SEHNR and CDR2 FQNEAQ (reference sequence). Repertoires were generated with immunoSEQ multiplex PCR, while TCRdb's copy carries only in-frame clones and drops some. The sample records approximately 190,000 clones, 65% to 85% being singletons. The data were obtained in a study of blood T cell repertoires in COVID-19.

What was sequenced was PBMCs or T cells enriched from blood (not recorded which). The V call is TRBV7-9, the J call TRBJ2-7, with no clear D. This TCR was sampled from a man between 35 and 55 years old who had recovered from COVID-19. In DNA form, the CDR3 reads TGTGCCAGTAGCTTATCAGGTTCTTACTACGAGCAGTACTTC. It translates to CASSLSGSYYEQYF. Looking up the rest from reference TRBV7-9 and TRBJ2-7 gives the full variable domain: DTGVSQNPRHKITKRGQNVTFRCDPISEHNRLYWYRQTLGQGPEFLTYFQNEAQLEKSRLLSDRFSAERPKGSFSTLEIQRTEQGDSAMYLCASSLSGSYYEQYFGPGTRLTVT.